These T cell receptor beta chains were read from a single sample in a study of control samples from healthy donors and cancer patients. Assay: immunoSEQ multiplex PCR; the TCRdb copy retains only in-frame clones and omits some. The sample holds some 97,000 clones; less than 90% are singletons and the top ten take 18%. The sample was blood. These TCRs come from a woman aged 50 to 65 in good health. Each CDR3 is given with its conserved first and last residue. D genes are given only for firm matches. Size is stated for part of the rows, as once, few or many counts, or as a class when the clone is expanded.

abundance: few; j_gene: TRBJ2-2; d_gene: -; v_gene: TRBV7-3; CDR3aa: CASSFGVPGELFF; CDR3nt: TGTGCCAGCAGCTTCGGCGTACCCGGGGAGCTGTTTTTT
abundance: -; j_gene: TRBJ2-5; d_gene: TRBD2; v_gene: TRBV27; CDR3aa: CASRFGLAGGKETQYF; CDR3nt: TGTGCCAGCCGCTTTGGACTAGCGGGGGGCAAAGAGACCCAGTACTTC
abundance: -; j_gene: TRBJ2-4; d_gene: -; v_gene: TRBV2; CDR3aa: CASRRTSGMGIQYF; CDR3nt: TGTGCCAGCAGGCGGACCTCTGGTATGGGCATTCAGTACTTC
abundance: once; j_gene: TRBJ2-5; d_gene: -; v_gene: TRBV9; CDR3aa: CASSVGWVRETQYF; CDR3nt: TGTGCCAGCAGCGTAGGGTGGGTCCGAGAGACCCAGTACTTC
abundance: once; j_gene: TRBJ2-1; d_gene: -; v_gene: TRBV7-2; CDR3aa: CASSFAGRGKRNEQFF; CDR3nt: TGTGCCAGCAGCTTCGCGGGGAGGGGGAAGAGGAATGAGCAGTTCTTC
abundance: -; j_gene: TRBJ2-3; d_gene: -; v_gene: TRBV6-4; CDR3aa: CASSDLGNTQYF; CDR3nt: TGTGCCAGCAGTGACTTGGGGAATACGCAGTATTTT
abundance: -; j_gene: TRBJ1-2; d_gene: -; v_gene: TRBV12-3/TRBV12-4; CDR3aa: CASSLGLGYTF; CDR3nt: TGTGCCAGCAGTTTGGGTTTGGGCTACACCTTC
abundance: few; j_gene: TRBJ2-1; d_gene: -; v_gene: TRBV19; CDR3aa: CASSATRSYNEQFF; CDR3nt: TGTGCCAGTAGTGCAACACGCTCCTACAATGAGCAGTTCTTC
abundance: once; j_gene: TRBJ2-1; d_gene: -; v_gene: TRBV21-1; CDR3aa: CASSSGTGALRDEQFF; CDR3nt: TGTGCCAGCAGCTCCGGGACAGGGGCCCTTAGGGATGAGCAGTTCTTC
abundance: -; j_gene: TRBJ1-5; d_gene: -; v_gene: TRBV9; CDR3aa: CASSVGEEYQPQHF; CDR3nt: TGTGCCAGCAGCGTAGGGGAAGAGTATCAGCCCCAGCATTTT
abundance: -; j_gene: TRBJ1-5; d_gene: -; v_gene: TRBV7-9; CDR3aa: CASSFSFMNQPQHF; CDR3nt: TGTGCCAGCAGCTTCTCGTTTATGAATCAGCCCCAGCATTTT
abundance: -; j_gene: TRBJ2-1; d_gene: -; v_gene: TRBV7-3; CDR3aa: CASSPTGGEQFF; CDR3nt: TGTGCCAGCAGCCCGACCGGGGGAGAGCAGTTCTTC
abundance: -; j_gene: TRBJ2-2; d_gene: TRBD1; v_gene: TRBV4-1; CDR3aa: CASSQWAGGVAGELFF; CDR3nt: TGCGCCAGCAGCCAATGGGCAGGGGGCGTCGCCGGGGAGCTGTTTTTT
abundance: -; j_gene: TRBJ2-5; d_gene: -; v_gene: TRBV7-8; CDR3aa: CASSLSLLQETQYF; CDR3nt: TGTGCCAGCAGCTTAAGCCTATTACAAGAGACCCAGTACTTC
abundance: few; j_gene: TRBJ1-6; d_gene: TRBD1; v_gene: TRBV7-3; CDR3aa: CASSLGTGANSPLHF; CDR3nt: TGTGCCAGCAGCTTAGGGACAGGGGCTAACTCACCCCTCCACTTT
abundance: -; j_gene: TRBJ1-5; d_gene: -; v_gene: TRBV7-9; CDR3aa: CASRAGDSNQPQHF; CDR3nt: TGTGCCAGCAGAGCCGGGGATAGCAATCAGCCCCAGCATTTT
abundance: -; j_gene: TRBJ2-1; d_gene: TRBD1; v_gene: TRBV7-3; CDR3aa: CASSFGTGVRGEQFF; CDR3nt: TGTGCCAGCAGCTTTGGGACAGGGGTCCGAGGTGAGCAGTTCTTC
abundance: -; j_gene: TRBJ2-5; d_gene: -; v_gene: TRBV19; CDR3aa: CASRPAGRETQYF; CDR3nt: TGTGCCAGTAGGCCCGCGGGAAGGGAGACCCAGTACTTC
abundance: -; j_gene: TRBJ1-4; d_gene: -; v_gene: TRBV5-5; CDR3aa: CASSLKQGGEKLFF; CDR3nt: TGTGCCAGCAGCTTAAAACAGGGAGGAGAAAAACTGTTTTTT
abundance: -; j_gene: TRBJ2-3; d_gene: -; v_gene: TRBV5-4; CDR3aa: CASTSIEGPGDTQYF; CDR3nt: TGTGCCAGCACCTCCATCGAAGGGCCGGGCGATACGCAGTATTTT
abundance: -; j_gene: TRBJ2-1; d_gene: -; v_gene: TRBV19; CDR3aa: CATTSVVGARSNEQFF; CDR3nt: TGTGCCACTACGTCCGTGGTTGGCGCGCGAAGCAATGAGCAGTTCTTC
abundance: -; j_gene: TRBJ2-3; d_gene: TRBD1; v_gene: TRBV5-1; CDR3aa: CAPWGTGVTDTQYF; CDR3nt: TGCGCTCCGTGGGGGACAGGGGTTACAGATACGCAGTATTTT